Each of the 26 T cell receptor beta chains below was sequenced from the same sample in a study of STAT3 mutations in large granular lymphocyte leukemia. Whole-study results and caveats: At least one immunodominant TCR beta clonotype appeared in every T-cell large granular lymphocyte leukemia patient.

Antigens of these TCRs are unknown. Sequenced by immunoSEQ multiplex PCR; TCRdb stores in-frame clones only, minus some. The profile shows more than 2,000 clones, 80% to 90% of them singletons. Sequenced material: peripheral blood mononuclear cells. Receptors originate from a woman aged 65 to 85 with T-cell large granular lymphocyte leukemia. Some clones in this sample may be carry-over from other donors' samples.

The V call is TRBV23-1, the J call TRBJ2-7, with a possible D match to TRBD2 (7 bases). TRBV23-1 is known as an ORF, though its function is uncertain. V lost 8 bases and J 4 bases, leaving 21 bases between the germline ends. The CDR3 has 15 residues. CDR3 DNA: TGCGCCAGCCCTTGGGTCAGGGGAGGGGTTTACGAGCAGTACTTC. This sequence encodes CASPWVRGGVYEQYF.

CDR3 sequence: CASSPGTVGTQYF. DNA of the CDR3: TGCGCCAGCAGCCCGGGGACTGTGGGGACCCAGTACTTC. The chain uses TRBV5-1 and TRBJ2-5; a weak D match, TRBD2 (6 bases). Germline assignment: CDR1 SGHRS and CDR2 YFSETQ. Trimming cost V 4 bases and J 7 bases, with 14 bases left between them. CDR3 size: 13 residues.

V and J are TRBV9 and TRBJ2-5; 11 nucleotides match TRBD2. The CDR3 spans 15 residues. The germline V gene has CDR1 SGDLS and CDR2 YYNGEE. V was pared by 0 bases and J by 3 bases, with 1 base of the junction left unmatched. As DNA, the CDR3 is TGTGCCAGCAGCGTAGATAGCGGGGGGGAAGAGACCCAGTACTTC. Its protein product is CASSVDSGGEETQYF.

V usage is TRBV6-6 and J usage is TRBJ2-3; D uncertain. The V end was cut by 5 bases, the J end by 1 base, with 16 bases between. CDR3 length: 16 amino acids. CDR1 is MNHNY and CDR2 is SVGAGI in the germline V gene (reference sequence). CDR3 in amino acids: CASSTDRLPGTDTQYF. Written as DNA, the CDR3 is TGTGCCAGCAGTACTGACCGGTTGCCCGGCACAGATACGCAGTATTTT.

The chain carries TRBV18 and TRBJ2-1; unclear D gene. Looked up from germline, CDR1 is KGHSH and CDR2 is LQKENI. The CDR3 totals 14 residues. Deletions cut 2 bases from V and 8 bases from J, with 13 bases between. This CDR3 is CASSPFRSDHEQFF. DNA of the CDR3: TGTGCCAGCTCACCATTTAGAAGCGACCATGAGCAGTTCTTC.

This CDR3 reads CAWSADRTSTPAFYGYTF. CDR3 nucleotides: TGTGCCTGGAGTGCGGACAGAACCAGCACGCCGGCCTTCTATGGCTACACCTTC. V and J are TRBV30 and TRBJ1-2; tentative D call: TRBD1 (6 bases). CDR3 size: 18 residues. Germline assignment: CDR1 GTSNPN and CDR2 SVGIG (reference sequence). V shed 1 base and J shed 4 bases, with 25 bases lying between them.

The V and J genes are TRBV7-2 and TRBJ1-6; D is unclear. Germline lookup yields CDR1 SGHTA and CDR2 FQGNSA. The CDR3 loop spans 13 amino acids. V lost 4 bases and J lost 10, with 11 bases in between. The CDR3, as DNA: TGTGCCAGCAGCTACGGACTCGGCTCACCCCTCCACTTT. This encodes CASSYGLGSPLHF.

This chain uses TRBV19 with TRBJ2-5, with a tentative D call TRBD2 (6 bases). Germline lookup yields CDR1 LNHDA and CDR2 SQIVND (reference sequence). The CDR3 covers 13 residues. V gave up 5 bases and J gave up 5 bases, with 12 bases separating them. CDR3 nucleotides: TGTGCCAGTAGTTTCGCCGGGAGTGAGACCCAGTACTTC. Residues: CASSFAGSETQYF.

This sequence joins TRBV5-1 and TRBJ2-3, with a tentative D call TRBD2 (6 bases). Trimming cost V 0 bases and J 1 base, with 9 bases left between them. This CDR3 spans 15 amino acids. From germline, CDR1 is SGHRS and CDR2 YFSETQ. The CDR3 is CASSLEWGGTDTQYF. The DNA of the CDR3 is TGCGCCAGCAGCTTGGAATGGGGGGGCACAGATACGCAGTATTTT.

This clone was found a few times. This rearrangement joins TRBV20-1 to TRBJ2-7; D is perhaps TRBD2 (5 bases). This CDR3 region has 10 residues. Germline CDR1 and CDR2: DFQATT and SNEGSKA (reference sequence). Trimming took off 6 bases at V and 6 bases at J, with 9 bases between the two ends. The CDR3 sequence is CSAGVAEQYF. The CDR3 coding sequence is TGCAGTGCGGGAGTAGCCGAGCAGTACTTC.

By sample fraction, this clone is medium-sized. This chain joins TRBV7-6 and TRBJ2-2; 7 bases are shared with TRBD1. V lost 4 bases, J lost 0 bases, and 8 bases stayed unmatched. This CDR3 has 17 residues. The germline CDR1 and CDR2 sequences are SGHVS and FNYEAQ. The CDR3 loop is CASSSQGQAANTGELFF. CDR3 sequence (DNA): TGTGCCAGCAGCTCTCAAGGACAGGCCGCGAACACCGGGGAGCTGTTTTTT.

The rearrangement uses TRBV5-1 and TRBJ2-7; D could derive from TRBD1 or TRBD2 (5 bases each). The V gene's germline CDR1 is SGHRS and CDR2 YFSETQ. This CDR3 region has 13 residues. Trimming took off 2 bases at V and 4 bases at J, with 10 bases between the two ends. CDR3 DNA: TGCGCCAGCAGCTTAGAGAGGGGATACGAGCAGTACTTC. Translation gives CASSLERGYEQYF.

The chain combines TRBV19 with TRBJ2-7, with D tentatively TRBD1 (5 bases). The V gene lost 5 bases and the J gene lost 3 bases, with 11 bases spanning the gap. Germline CDR1 and CDR2: LNHDA and SQIVND (reference sequence). CDR3 length: 13 amino acids. The CDR3 here is CASSSRQFYEQYF. In nucleotides, the CDR3 is TGTGCCAGTAGTTCCCGACAGTTCTACGAGCAGTACTTC.

The V gene is TRBV5-4, the J gene TRBJ1-1, with 7 bases matching TRBD1. Germline V CDR1 and CDR2: SGHNT, YYREEE (reference sequence). Trimming cost V 5 bases and J 4 bases; bases outside gene matches: 14. This CDR3 spans 16 amino acids. This CDR3 is CASRLKGATKSTEAFF. Written as DNA, the CDR3 is TGTGCCAGCAGACTGAAGGGGGCGACTAAAAGCACTGAAGCTTTCTTT.

This chain connects TRBV19 to TRBJ2-7; D is unresolved. This CDR3 has 13 amino acids. V lost 3 bases to trimming and J lost 3 bases, with 9 bases between them. CDR1 LNHDA and CDR2 SQIVND come from the germline V gene (reference sequence). The CDR3 spells CASSIFLYYEQYF. The CDR3 bases are TGTGCCAGTAGTATCTTCCTCTACTACGAGCAGTACTTC.

The rearrangement joins TRBV13 to TRBJ2-1; 14 bases fit TRBD2. V gave up 8 bases and J gave up 13 bases; unmatched junction bases: 7. This CDR3 is built from 13 residues. Looked up from germline, CDR1 is PRHDT and CDR2 is FYEKMQ (reference sequence). The CDR3, as DNA: TGTGCCAGCCAGACTAGCGGGGGGGCTACTCAGTTCTTC. Its translation is CASQTSGGATQFF.

This rearrangement joins TRBV30 to TRBJ1-2; unclear D gene. There are 13 residues in the CDR3. V was shortened by 4 bases and J by 1 base, with 10 bases between the two germline ends. Germline V gene sequence: CDR1 GTSNPN, CDR2 SVGIG (reference sequence). DNA for the CDR3: TGTGCCTGGACGGGAGGGCGTAACTATGGCTACACCTTC. It encodes CAWTGGRNYGYTF.

The chain uses TRBV30 and TRBJ2-7; D possibly corresponds to TRBD2 (5 bases). V was clipped by 2 bases and J by 3 bases, with 23 bases between them. The CDR3 is 17 residues long. Per germline, CDR1 GTSNPN and CDR2 SVGIG (reference sequence). CDR3 loop: CAWSLGALPSFLYEQYF. Written as DNA, the CDR3 is TGTGCCTGGAGTTTGGGAGCCCTGCCCTCGTTCCTCTACGAGCAGTACTTC.

The rearrangement links TRBV30 to TRBJ1-2, with D possibly being TRBD1 (6 bases). Trimming cost V 3 bases and J 2 bases, with 13 bases left between them. Germline CDR1 reads GTSNPN; CDR2 reads SVGIG (reference sequence). This CDR3 has 14 amino acids. The CDR3 DNA sequence: TGTGCCTGGAGGGACAGCCCCGGAAACTATGGCTACACCTTC. Translated, it gives CAWRDSPGNYGYTF.

This clone was found a few times. The chain uses TRBV19 and TRBJ1-1; D gene ambiguous. Germline V gene lookup returns CDR1 LNHDA and CDR2 SQIVND (reference sequence). The V and J ends lost 4 bases and 2 bases respectively, with 11 bases between them. The length of the CDR3 is 14 residues. As DNA, the CDR3 is TGTGCCAGTAGTAGTGGGAGCCCCAACACTGAAGCTTTCTTT. Amino acids: CASSSGSPNTEAFF.

As to this clone: Other DNA sequences from this sample encode an identical CDR3 as well. The V call is TRBV18, the J call TRBJ1-5, with D perhaps matching TRBD1 (5 bases). The V gene lost 3 bases and the J gene lost 4 bases, with 10 bases spanning the gap. The V gene's germline CDR1 is KGHSH and CDR2 LQKENI. This CDR3 is 14 amino acids long. The CDR3 loop is CASSPAGGNQPQHF. The CDR3 DNA is TGTGCCAGCTCACCGGCCGGGGGAAATCAGCCCCAGCATTTT.

This chain uses TRBV18 with TRBJ2-2, with D tentatively TRBD1 (5 bases). Germline V gene data show CDR1 as KGHSH and CDR2 as LQKENI. With 2 bases removed from V and 6 bases from J, the gap between germline ends came to 7 bases. The CDR3 totals 13 residues. The CDR3 sequence is CASSPDSAGELFF. Here the CDR3 DNA reads TGTGCCAGCTCACCAGACAGTGCCGGGGAGCTGTTTTTT.

The chain carries TRBV6-4 and TRBJ2-7; no clear D. The CDR3 covers 10 residues. Between the trimmed V and J ends, which lost 6 bases and 6 bases, there was a span of 6 bases. The V gene's germline CDR1 is MRHNA and CDR2 SNTAGT. In DNA, the CDR3 is TGTGCCAGCAGGTACGGCGAGCAGTACTTC. Translated, it gives CASRYGEQYF.

Only a few counts were recorded for this clone. The gene calls are TRBV5-1 and TRBJ1-6; no firm D call. Germline CDR1 and CDR2: SGHRS and YFSETQ. Deletions cut 0 bases from V and 9 bases from J, with 10 bases between. This CDR3 has 14 residues. CDR3 bases: TGCGCCAGCAGCTTGGACGGGAAGGGTTCACCCCTCCACTTT. This gives the protein CASSLDGKGSPLHF.

The chain carries TRBV5-4 and TRBJ2-5, with unresolved D. Trimming removed 3 bases at V and 1 base at J, with 7 bases between. The CDR3 totals 13 residues. Germline values: CDR1 SGHNT, CDR2 YYREEE (reference sequence). The CDR3 DNA sequence: TGTGCCAGCAGCTGGACGGTCCAAGAGACCCAGTACTTC. It translates to CASSWTVQETQYF.

V and J are TRBV30 and TRBJ2-7; no clear D gene. CDR3 length equals 15 residues. Germline CDR1 and CDR2: GTSNPN and SVGIG (reference sequence). V gave up 3 bases and J gave up 4 bases, with 19 bases separating them. The CDR3 region is CAWSTPHYPRYEQYF. For the CDR3, the DNA is TGTGCCTGGAGCACCCCGCACTACCCACGATACGAGCAGTACTTC.